A single sample gave rise to the 24 T cell receptor beta chains below, sequenced in a study of STAT5B mutations in CD4+ large granular lymphocyte leukemia. TCRdb's copy holds only in-frame clones and misses some; the assay was immunoSEQ multiplex PCR. The sample contains 30,000 to 40,000 clones, around 85% of which appear only once. Sequencing was done on a sample of CD4+ T cells from blood buffy coats. These receptors all stem from a human donor in good health.

The genes are TRBV18 and TRBJ1-3; 11 bases are a match to TRBD1. Germline CDR1 and CDR2: KGHSH and LQKENI. V was clipped by 6 bases and J by 6 bases; unmatched bases: 7. The CDR3 is made up of 15 amino acids. CDR3 loop: CASSSGTGGKNTIYF. As DNA, the CDR3 is TGTGCCAGCTCGTCCGGGACAGGGGGTAAAAACACCATATATTTT.

The V and J genes are TRBV5-1 and TRBJ2-7, with D possibly being TRBD1 (6 bases). V was cut by 0 bases and J by 1 base, with 14 bases left in between. The CDR3 sequence is 16 residues long. Germline CDR1 is SGHRS and CDR2 is YFSETQ. In DNA form, the CDR3 reads TGCGCCAGCAGCTTGGAACCAACAGGGTCATCCTACGAGCAGTACTTC. The encoded protein is CASSLEPTGSSYEQYF.

The chain uses TRBV6-1 and TRBJ2-7; TRBD1 matches 9 bases. The CDR3 is made up of 14 amino acids. Unmatched junction bases numbered 11, after V lost 7 bases and J lost 7 bases. The germline V gene encodes CDR1 MNHNS and CDR2 SASEGT. The CDR3 bases are TGTGCCAGCACTAAACAGGGGGCGAGCTGGGAGCAGTACTTC. The encoded protein is CASTKQGASWEQYF.

This rearrangement joins TRBV28 to TRBJ1-3; D not resolved. CDR1 is MDHEN and CDR2 is SYDVKM in the germline V gene. The CDR3 has 15 residues. The V end lost 6 bases, the J end lost 0 bases, and 12 bases lay between the germline ends. The CDR3, as DNA: TGTGCCAGCAGCGGGTCGTGGATCTCTGGAAACACCATATATTTT. It translates to CASSGSWISGNTIYF. Full variable domain (missing parts from reference TRBV28 and TRBJ1-3): DVKVTQSSRYLVKRTGEKVFLECVQDMDHENMFWYRQDPGLGLRLIYFSYDVKMKEKGDIPEGYSVSREKKERFSLILESASTNQTSMYLCASSGSWISGNTIYFGEGSWLTVV.

The chain couples TRBV28 to TRBJ2-7; D is unresolved. Trimming shortened V by 5 bases and J by 2 bases, and 1 base separated the two germline ends. This CDR3 is 10 amino acids long. CDR1 and CDR2 (germline): MDHEN, SYDVKM. Here the CDR3 DNA reads TGTGCCAGCAGTACCTACGAGCAGTACTTC. It yields the protein CASSTYEQYF.

This clone was seen only a few times. The chain is built from TRBV5-5 and TRBJ2-1; D is possibly TRBD1 (5 bases). With 0 bases removed from V and 6 bases from J, the gap between germline ends came to 7 bases. The CDR3 is 13 amino acids. Germline V lookup: CDR1 SGHKS, CDR2 YYEKEE (reference sequence). The CDR3 bases are TGTGCCAGCAGCTTGGTCAGGGCCAATGAGCAGTTCTTC. It translates to CASSLVRANEQFF. Variable domain in full (rest from reference TRBV5-5 and TRBJ2-1): DAGVTQSPTHLIKTRGQQVTLRCSPISGHKSVSWYQQVLGQGPQFIFQYYEKEERGRGNFPDRFSARQFPNYSSELNVNALLLGDSALYLCASSLVRANEQFFGPGTRLTVL.

The rearrangement uses TRBV7-3 and TRBJ2-2; 8 bases fit TRBD1. Germline V lookup: CDR1 SGHTA, CDR2 FQGTGA. After removal of 5 bases from V and 3 bases from J, the junction contained 5 bases not matched to a gene. This CDR3 is 15 amino acids long. CDR3 nucleotide sequence: TGTGCCAGCAGCGACAGGGGATGGGACACCGGGGAGCTGTTTTTT. Translated: CASSDRGWDTGELFF.

The V call is TRBV10-2, the J call TRBJ1-1; D is ambiguous. The CDR3 covers 12 residues. V lost 2 bases and J 3 bases, leaving 4 bases between the germline ends. CDR1 is WSHSY, CDR2 SAAADI, per germline. The CDR3 loop reads CASSEGDTEAFF. The CDR3 DNA is TGCGCCAGCAGTGAGGGGGACACTGAAGCTTTCTTT.

The sample holds a few counts of this clone. The chain links TRBV30 to TRBJ1-2; D not resolved. CDR1 GTSNPN and CDR2 SVGIG come from the germline V gene (reference sequence). The CDR3 is 13 amino acids. Trimming took off 4 bases at V and 8 bases at J, with 17 bases between the two ends. The CDR3 spells CAWNRLSGEGYTF. DNA of the CDR3: TGTGCCTGGAATCGTCTATCCGGTGAAGGCTACACCTTC.

This chain connects TRBV18 to TRBJ1-2, with TRBD1 as a possible D gene (5 bases). This CDR3 is 16 amino acids long. Germline V gene sequence: CDR1 KGHSH, CDR2 LQKENI. With 2 bases removed from V and 0 bases from J, the gap between germline ends came to 13 bases. The CDR3 loop is CASSPEEGHSNYGYTF. CDR3 bases: TGTGCCAGCTCACCAGAAGAAGGACATTCTAACTATGGCTACACCTTC.

The gene calls are TRBV5-1 and TRBJ2-5; 7 bases fit TRBD1. V shed 3 bases and J 3 bases; nucleotides not matched to a gene: 8. The CDR3 is 15 amino acids. CDR1 is SGHRS and CDR2 is YFSETQ in the germline V gene. The CDR3 DNA is TGCGCCAGCAGCTACCAGGACAGGTCGGAAGAGACCCAGTACTTC. Translated: CASSYQDRSEETQYF.

The chain has TRBV6-5 and TRBJ1-5; tentative D call: TRBD1 (6 bases). V was clipped by 6 bases and J by 3 bases, with 9 bases between them. From germline, CDR1 is MNHEY and CDR2 SVGAGI. The CDR3 consists of 13 residues. The CDR3 sequence is CASSRDNNQPQHF. Here the CDR3 DNA reads TGTGCCAGCAGCCGGGACAACAATCAGCCCCAGCATTTT.

The J gene is TRBJ2-1, the V gene TRBV11-3; D is perhaps TRBD1 (6 bases). The CDR3 sequence is 12 residues long. Germline V lookup: CDR1 SGHNT, CDR2 YENEEA. V was pared by 2 bases and J by 7 bases, with 6 bases between. CDR3 coding DNA: TGTGCCAGCAGCTTACAGGGGAATGAGCAGTTCTTC. Translation gives CASSLQGNEQFF. Combining the CDR3 with reference TRBV11-3 and TRBJ2-1 gives the whole variable domain EAGVVQSPRYKIIEKKQPVAFWCNPISGHNTLYWYLQNLGQGPELLIRYENEEAVDDSQLPKDRFSAERLKGVDSTLKIQPAELGDSAVYLCASSLQGNEQFFGPGTRLTVL.

This clone appeared a few times. The chain has TRBV19 and TRBJ1-4; D gene unclear. The CDR3 runs to 14 residues. Trimming left V 2 bases short and J 7 bases short, with 11 bases between. The germline V gene has CDR1 LNHDA and CDR2 SQIVND (reference sequence). The CDR3 nucleotides are TGTGCCAGTAGTATAAGGCCAGCGAGTGAAAAACTGTTTTTT. As protein: CASSIRPASEKLFF.

The chain has TRBV11-3 and TRBJ2-1; TRBD2 is a possible D gene (5 bases). Trimming removed 4 bases at V and 5 bases at J, with 24 bases between. The CDR3 runs 18 residues. Germline values: CDR1 SGHNT, CDR2 YENEEA. This CDR3 is CASSSLNRWETRHNEQFF. The DNA of the CDR3 is TGTGCCAGCAGCTCATTAAACCGGTGGGAAACTAGGCACAATGAGCAGTTCTTC.

The rearrangement uses TRBV19 and TRBJ1-4; D unclear. The germline gives CDR1 LNHDA, CDR2 SQIVND (reference sequence). The CDR3 extends over 15 amino acids. The ends were cut back, 0 bases at V and 8 bases at J, with 13 bases in the middle. The CDR3 DNA sequence: TGTGCCAGTAGTATAGATCGGAGGGAAGGAGAAAAACTGTTTTTT. Encoded protein: CASSIDRREGEKLFF.

The V and J genes are TRBV7-2 and TRBJ2-3; D is ambiguous. Trimming left V 0 bases short and J 0 bases short, with 4 bases between. Germline V gene lookup returns CDR1 SGHTA and CDR2 FQGNSA. The CDR3 loop spans 14 amino acids. CDR3 sequence reads: CASSLATSTDTQYF. For the CDR3, the DNA is TGTGCCAGCAGCTTAGCCACTAGCACAGATACGCAGTATTTT.

This chain joins TRBV29-1 and TRBJ1-1; D unresolved. The CDR3 sequence is 14 residues long. V lost 4 bases, J lost 1 base, and 13 bases lay in between. Per the germline V gene, CDR1 is SQVTM and CDR2 is ANQGSEA. The CDR3 sequence: CSVVSSKGNTEAFF. The CDR3 nucleotides read TGCAGCGTTGTTAGTTCCAAGGGGAACACTGAAGCTTTCTTT.

CDR3: CASSPLTGQVGTQYF. The CDR3 coding sequence is TGTGCCAGCTCACCCCTGACGGGACAGGTTGGGACCCAGTACTTC. The V and J genes are TRBV18 and TRBJ2-5; 8 bases agree with TRBD1. The CDR3 sequence is 15 residues long. Unmatched junction bases numbered 10, after V lost 3 bases and J lost 7 bases. Germline V lookup: CDR1 KGHSH, CDR2 LQKENI.

This chain uses TRBV10-3 with TRBJ1-5; D is unresolved. CDR3 size: 12 residues. V dropped 4 bases and J dropped 4 bases, with 5 bases sitting between them. The germline gives CDR1 ENHRY, CDR2 SYGVKD. CDR3 bases: TGTGCCATCAGTGCAACTAATCAGCCCCAGCATTTT. Translated: CAISATNQPQHF.

The V call is TRBV19, the J call TRBJ2-3, with D unresolved. With 5 bases removed from V and 0 bases from J, the gap between germline ends came to 18 bases. Germline CDR1 reads LNHDA; CDR2 reads SQIVND (reference sequence). This CDR3 comprises 17 residues. The CDR3 nucleotides are TGTGCCAGTAGTCCGGACCGGTTCGGGCTTAGCACAGATACGCAGTATTTT. It codes for CASSPDRFGLSTDTQYF.

The chain joins TRBV19 to TRBJ1-2; no firm D call. There are 14 residues in the CDR3. The V end lost 4 bases, the J end lost 1 base, and 10 bases lay between the germline ends. CDR1 is LNHDA and CDR2 is SQIVND in the germline V gene (reference sequence). CDR3 sequence (DNA): TGTGCCAGTAGTACCCTGACCCTTAACTATGGCTACACCTTC. Amino acid sequence: CASSTLTLNYGYTF.

The chain joins TRBV14 to TRBJ2-3; the D is unclear. With 3 bases removed from V and 2 bases from J, the gap between germline ends came to 12 bases. This CDR3 comprises 15 residues. CDR1 is SGHDN and CDR2 is FVKESK in the germline V gene. CDR3 in amino acids: CASSHVAYDTDTQYF. In DNA form, the CDR3 reads TGTGCCAGCAGCCACGTGGCTTATGACACAGATACGCAGTATTTT.

The chain has TRBV5-1 and TRBJ2-7; perhaps TRBD1 as D (6 bases). The CDR3 is 13 residues long. Between the trimmed V and J ends, which lost 5 bases and 6 bases, there was a span of 15 bases. CDR1 SGHRS and CDR2 YFSETQ come from the germline V gene. The DNA of the CDR3 is TGCGCCAGCAGGAGAACAGGGTCGGGCGAGCAGTACTTC. Its translation: CASRRTGSGEQYF.